The present T cell receptor beta chain was sequenced within a study of blood T cell repertoires in COVID-19. Study information: Donors in the United States, Italy and Spain gave samples during acute or convalescent COVID-19.

This clone was seen a few times. Study processing details: Cell counts per sample came from amplifying reference gene primers. This table comes from immunoSEQ multiplex PCR, and its TCRdb copy is limited to in-frame clones, with some not included. D and trimming come from the DNA, and the V and J calls and clone size come from that table. The sample carries 120,000 or so clones, over 60% recorded once. J lost 3 bases, V lost 1 base, and 12 bases had no gene match. Germline CDR1 and CDR2: SGHRS and YFSETQ. The CDR3 has 17 residues. The sequenced material came from peripheral blood. V gene TRBV5-1 combines with J gene TRBJ2-7; TRBD2 matches at 8 bases. The clonotype originates from a human donor in a cohort sampled during active COVID-19. The CDR3: CASSLLRGSGDHYEQYF. As DNA, the CDR3 is TGCGCCAGCAGCTTGCTCCGTGGTAGCGGGGACCACTACGAGCAGTACTTC.